The rows below give T cell receptor beta chains drawn from one sample of a study of shared clonotypes between healthy human individuals. This table comes from immunoSEQ multiplex PCR, and its TCRdb copy is limited to in-frame clones, with some not included. Here the sample spans around 1.5 million clones, approximately 98% being singletons. The material sequenced was naive CD4+ T cells sorted from blood. Receptors originate from a man aged 25 to 40 in good health. Both conserved end residues are part of each CDR3. A D gene is named only where the DNA matches it firmly. The size field is filled for only some rows; it gives once, few, many or a size class.

clone_size j_call v_call d_call cdr3_aa cdr3_nt
. TRBJ1-1 TRBV28 TRBD1 CASSLPDRAKDTEAFF TGTGCCAGCAGTTTACCCGACAGGGCCAAGGACACTGAAGCTTTCTTT
. TRBJ2-1 TRBV5-1 TRBD2 CASSREAPVNEQFF TGCGCCAGCAGCCGGGAGGCCCCGGTTAATGAGCAGTTCTTC
. TRBJ2-7 TRBV28 . CASSSTGTGSYEQYF TGTGCCAGCAGCTCAACAGGGACGGGCTCCTACGAGCAGTACTTC
. TRBJ2-7 TRBV6-5 TRBD2 CASRRTSGPYEQYF TGTGCCAGCAGGAGGACTAGCGGCCCCTACGAGCAGTACTTC
once TRBJ2-7 TRBV28 . CASSLGAGYEQYF TGTGCCAGCAGTTTGGGGGCGGGTTACGAGCAGTACTTC
. TRBJ2-1 TRBV5-1 TRBD2 CASSLGISGRSYNEQFF TGCGCCAGCAGCTTGGGGATTAGCGGGAGGTCCTACAATGAGCAGTTCTTC
once TRBJ2-7 TRBV29-1 TRBD2 CSVPGGSYEQYF TGCAGCGTTCCGGGAGGGTCCTACGAGCAGTACTTC
. TRBJ2-1 TRBV7-2 TRBD1 CASDTGQGLYNEQFF TGTGCCAGCGACACAGGACAGGGTCTCTACAATGAGCAGTTCTTC
. TRBJ2-2 TRBV19 . CASSIQGRSPGELFF TGTGCCAGTAGTATCCAGGGGCGTAGTCCCGGGGAGCTGTTTTTT
. TRBJ2-5 TRBV10-1 . CASNPGGIETQYF TGCGCCAGCAACCCAGGGGGGATAGAGACCCAGTACTTC
. TRBJ2-2 TRBV28 TRBD1 CASSPGQGPGELFF TGTGCCAGCAGTCCAGGACAGGGGCCCGGGGAGCTGTTTTTT
. TRBJ2-7 TRBV12-2 . CASRPRPLHEQYF TGTGCAAGTCGCCCAAGACCCCTTCACGAGCAGTACTTC
. TRBJ2-1 TRBV9 TRBD2 CASSAGTSGRVLEQFF TGTGCCAGCAGCGCCGGGACTAGCGGGAGGGTGCTTGAGCAGTTCTTC
. TRBJ2-2 TRBV5-8 . CASKGTGGNTGELFF TGTGCCAGCAAAGGGACCGGGGGGAACACCGGGGAGCTGTTTTTT
. TRBJ2-6 TRBV7-8 . CASSFGHATPNSGANVLTF TGTGCCAGCAGCTTTGGACATGCCACCCCAAACTCTGGGGCCAACGTCCTGACTTTC
. TRBJ2-3 TRBV7-9 . CASSFRGGTDTQYF TGTGCCAGCAGCTTCAGGGGGGGCACAGATACGCAGTATTTT
. TRBJ2-1 TRBV7-6 . CASSLAKQAEQFF TGTGCCAGCAGCTTAGCGAAACAGGCTGAGCAGTTCTTC
. TRBJ1-1 TRBV5-6 . CASSPGPRGSNTEAFF TGTGCCAGCAGCCCCGGGCCGCGGGGGAGTAACACTGAAGCTTTCTTT
. TRBJ2-2 TRBV2 . CASRENWTGELFF TGTGCCAGCAGAGAAAACTGGACCGGGGAGCTGTTTTTT
. TRBJ1-2 TRBV9 . CASSVVGGGYTF TGTGCCAGCAGCGTAGTCGGGGGTGGCTACACCTTC
. TRBJ2-3 TRBV11-2 TRBD2 CASSLRTSGITSHTQYF TGTGCCAGCAGCTTACGGACTAGCGGGATAACTTCGCATACGCAGTATTTT
. TRBJ2-7 TRBV5-6 . CASSSGQTYEQYF TGTGCCAGCAGCTCCGGACAGACCTACGAGCAGTACTTC
. TRBJ2-5 TRBV25-1 . CASSSRQVGETQYF TGTGCCAGCAGTTCTCGCCAGGTTGGGGAGACCCAGTACTTC
. TRBJ2-2 TRBV6-5 . CASNIMGANTGELFF TGTGCCAGCAATATAATGGGGGCGAACACCGGGGAGCTGTTTTTT
. TRBJ2-7 TRBV18 . CASSPGGPYEQYF TGTGCCAGCTCACCCGGGGGCCCCTACGAGCAGTACTTC
. TRBJ2-1 TRBV19 TRBD1 CASSIDRQQGVYEQFF TGTGCCAGTAGTATAGATCGCCAACAGGGGGTCTATGAGCAGTTCTTC
. TRBJ1-5 TRBV4-1 . CASSQGWGGIGNQPQHF TGCGCCAGCAGCCAAGGCTGGGGAGGTATTGGCAATCAGCCCCAGCATTTT
. TRBJ2-1 TRBV19 TRBD2 CASSLIAGWQFF TGTGCCAGTAGCCTTATAGCGGGATGGCAGTTCTTC
. TRBJ1-5 TRBV28 . CASSLKFGSSQPQHF TGTGCCAGCAGTTTAAAGTTCGGGTCAAGTCAGCCCCAGCATTTT
once TRBJ2-1 TRBV14 . CASSSDIYNEQFF TGTGCCAGCAGCTCCGACATCTACAATGAGCAGTTCTTC
. TRBJ2-7 TRBV5-6 . CASSLAGRGKDSEQYF TGTGCCAGCAGCTTGGCCGGCAGAGGAAAAGACTCCGAGCAGTACTTC
. TRBJ2-3 TRBV1 . CTSTYYRTSSTDTQYF TGCACCAGCACCTATTACAGGACTTCTAGCACAGATACGCAGTATTTT
. TRBJ1-3 TRBV28 . CASSSTTRHFSGNTIYF TGTGCCAGCAGTTCAACAACTCGTCACTTCTCTGGAAACACCATATATTTT
. TRBJ2-3 TRBV5-1 TRBD2 CASSLLAGPSTDTQYF TGCGCCAGCAGCTTACTAGCGGGTCCTAGCACAGATACGCAGTATTTT
. TRBJ2-3 TRBV9 . CASSVGDGRSTDTQYF TGTGCCAGCAGCGTAGGGGACGGCAGAAGCACAGATACGCAGTATTTT
. TRBJ2-1 TRBV27 . CASQYLGPGNEQFF TGTGCCAGTCAGTATTTGGGGCCGGGCAATGAGCAGTTCTTC
. TRBJ1-5 TRBV5-6 . CASSLGQGRPQHF TGTGCCAGCAGCTTGGGGCAGGGTCGTCCCCAGCATTTT
. TRBJ2-1 TRBV9 . CASSVFSGAHNEQFF TGTGCCAGCAGCGTTTTCAGCGGAGCCCACAATGAGCAGTTCTTC
. TRBJ2-1 TRBV11-3 TRBD1 CASSFATGTGTYNEQFF TGTGCCAGCAGCTTCGCCACCGGGACAGGGACCTACAATGAGCAGTTCTTC
. TRBJ1-5 TRBV18 . CASSPRGGNQPQHF TGTGCCAGCTCACCCCGGGGAGGCAATCAGCCCCAGCATTTT
. TRBJ2-1 TRBV10-3 . CAISESVGSIWDNEQFF TGTGCCATCAGTGAGTCGGTAGGGTCTATTTGGGACAATGAGCAGTTCTTC
. TRBJ2-2 TRBV5-6 . CASSLFRRGRTGELFF TGTGCCAGCAGCTTGTTTAGGAGGGGCCGGACCGGGGAGCTGTTTTTT
. TRBJ1-5 TRBV9 . CASSVGTANQPQHF TGTGCCAGCAGCGTAGGAACAGCTAATCAGCCCCAGCATTTT
. TRBJ1-1 TRBV14 . CASSPDPRDTEAFF TGTGCCAGCAGCCCAGACCCTCGGGACACTGAAGCTTTCTTT
. TRBJ2-3 TRBV7-2 TRBD2 CASSLVGTSGSFFPDTQYF TGTGCCAGCAGCTTAGTAGGGACTAGCGGGAGTTTTTTTCCAGATACGCAGTATTTT
. TRBJ2-2 TRBV6-1 . CASWKWDSGTGELFF TGTGCCAGCTGGAAGTGGGATAGTGGCACCGGGGAGCTGTTTTTT
. TRBJ2-3 TRBV18 . CASRTLRTDTQYF TGTGCCAGCAGGACCCTCCGCACAGATACGCAGTATTTT
. TRBJ2-2 TRBV7-9 TRBD2 CASSLLARGGTGELFF TGTGCCAGCAGCCTACTAGCGAGGGGTGGCACCGGGGAGCTGTTTTTT
. TRBJ2-7 TRBV7-9 . CASSLERRGSYEQYF TGTGCCAGCAGCTTAGAACGGAGGGGCTCCTACGAGCAGTACTTC
. TRBJ2-3 TRBV6-1 . CASTPITTSTDTQYF TGTGCCAGCACTCCCATAACCACTAGCACAGATACGCAGTATTTT
once TRBJ2-3 TRBV19 TRBD2 CASSIPASGMRDTQYF TGTGCCAGTAGTATCCCCGCTAGCGGTATGAGAGATACGCAGTATTTT
. TRBJ2-2 TRBV10-3 . CAANRGGANTGELFF TGTGCCGCAAACCGGGGCGGGGCGAACACCGGGGAGCTGTTTTTT
. TRBJ2-7 TRBV5-5 . CASSLGPRAGSYEQYF TGTGCCAGCAGCTTGGGACCACGGGCTGGGTCCTACGAGCAGTACTTC
once TRBJ1-1 TRBV19 . CASSARGGGTEAFF TGTGCCAGTTCAGCCAGGGGAGGTGGCACTGAAGCTTTCTTT
. TRBJ2-5 TRBV5-6 TRBD2 CASRTLGGAQYF TGTGCCAGCAGGACCCTCGGGGGGGCCCAGTACTTC